This T cell receptor beta chain was found in a study of T cell responses to AZD1222 COVID-19 vaccine. Libraries were prepared by immunoSEQ multiplex PCR; TCRdb keeps only in-frame clonotypes and omits some of them. The profile shows tens of thousands of clones, approximately 90% of them singletons. The CDR3 loop spans 16 amino acids. J gave up 7 bases and V 5 bases, and 15 bases lay outside the gene matches. Germline V CDR1 and CDR2: SGHAT, FQDESV (reference sequence). Regarding this clone: Its antigen is unknown.

Findings and caveats of the study: Within unmutated variant regions lay the reported targets of nearly half of spike-specific TCRs. Clonal diversity was possibly underestimated, and the donors were mostly white British, with more females. Repertoire sampling occurred only after the peak T cell response. An increase in Spike-specific TCR breadth and depth was observed after two AZD1222 doses.

The genes are TRBV11-1 and TRBJ2-7; 9 bases align to TRBD1. The clonotype was recovered from an adult who received the AZD1222 COVID-19 vaccine. This sample comprised peripheral blood, obtained 28 days after the second AZD1222 dose. The CDR3 sequence: CASSQSPRQGDREQYF. CDR3 DNA: TGTGCCAGCAGCCAGTCACCGAGACAGGGGGACCGTGAGCAGTACTTC.